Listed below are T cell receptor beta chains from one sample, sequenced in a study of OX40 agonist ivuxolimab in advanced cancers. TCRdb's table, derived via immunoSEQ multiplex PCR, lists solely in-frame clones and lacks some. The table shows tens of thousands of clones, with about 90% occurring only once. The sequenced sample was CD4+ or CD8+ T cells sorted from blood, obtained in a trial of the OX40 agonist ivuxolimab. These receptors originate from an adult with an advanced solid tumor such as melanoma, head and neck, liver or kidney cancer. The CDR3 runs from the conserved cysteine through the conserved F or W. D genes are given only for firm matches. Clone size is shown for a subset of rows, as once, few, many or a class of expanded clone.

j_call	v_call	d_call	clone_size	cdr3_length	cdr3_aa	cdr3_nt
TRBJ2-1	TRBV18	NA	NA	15	CASSLSTGRVNEQFF	TGTGCCAGCTCACTCTCGACAGGGAGGGTCAATGAGCAGTTCTTC
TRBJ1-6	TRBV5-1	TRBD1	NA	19	CASSLVGTGMSSYNSPLHF	TGCGCCAGCAGCTTGGTCGGGACAGGAATGAGCTCCTATAATTCACCCCTCCACTTT
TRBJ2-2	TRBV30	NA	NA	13	CAWSVWSTGELFF	TGTGCCTGGAGTGTATGGAGCACCGGGGAGCTGTTTTTT
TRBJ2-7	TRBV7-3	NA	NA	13	CASSLGRAYEQYF	TGTGCCAGCAGTCTGGGCAGAGCCTACGAGCAGTACTTC
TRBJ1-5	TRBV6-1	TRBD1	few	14	CASRRDRGSQPQHF	TGTGCCAGCAGACGTGACAGGGGCAGTCAGCCCCAGCATTTT
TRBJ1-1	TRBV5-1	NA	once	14	CASSLVPGNTEAFF	TGCGCCAGCAGCTTGGTTCCGGGAAACACTGAAGCTTTCTTT
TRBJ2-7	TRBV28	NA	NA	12	CASRRTSYEQYF	TGTGCCAGCAGGCGGACCTCCTACGAGCAGTACTTC
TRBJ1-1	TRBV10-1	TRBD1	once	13	CASKGGQSTEAFF	TGCGCCAGCAAAGGGGGCCAGAGCACTGAAGCTTTCTTT
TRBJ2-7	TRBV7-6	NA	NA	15	CASSRQAASSYEQYF	TGTGCCAGCAGCAGGCAGGCTGCGAGCTCCTACGAGCAGTACTTC
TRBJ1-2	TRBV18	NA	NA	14	CASSPGERNYGYTF	TGTGCCAGCTCACCGGGGGAGAGAAACTATGGCTACACCTTC
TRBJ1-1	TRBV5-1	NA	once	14	CASSLVEGGTEAFF	TGCGCCAGCAGCTTGGTGGAGGGTGGCACTGAAGCTTTCTTT
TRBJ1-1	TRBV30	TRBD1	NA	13	CAWSGRQGLEAFF	TGTGCCTGGAGTGGGAGACAGGGCTTAGAAGCTTTCTTT
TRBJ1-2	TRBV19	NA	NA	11	CASRRQSGYTF	TGTGCCAGTAGGAGACAATCTGGCTACACCTTC
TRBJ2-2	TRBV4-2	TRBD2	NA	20	CASSQARGLAGPRGGGELFF	TGTGCCAGCAGCCAAGCCCGCGGACTAGCGGGACCCCGGGGGGGCGGGGAGCTGTTTTTT
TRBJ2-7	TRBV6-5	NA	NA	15	CASSLKDPLHSEQYF	TGTGCCAGCAGCCTGAAGGACCCCTTACACTCCGAGCAGTACTTC
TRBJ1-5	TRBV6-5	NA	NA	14	CASSYQGVDQPQHF	TGTGCCAGCAGTTACCAAGGAGTCGATCAGCCCCAGCATTTT
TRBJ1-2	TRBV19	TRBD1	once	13	CASSPTGVYGYTF	TGTGCCAGTAGCCCTACAGGGGTCTATGGCTACACCTTC
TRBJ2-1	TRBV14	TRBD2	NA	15	CASSQGTSGGNEQFF	TGTGCCAGCAGCCAAGGGACTAGCGGGGGTAATGAGCAGTTCTTC
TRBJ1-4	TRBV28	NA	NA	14	CASSFGSGGEKLFF	TGTGCCAGCAGTTTCGGGTCCGGGGGTGAAAAACTGTTTTTT
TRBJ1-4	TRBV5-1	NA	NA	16	CASSLVGQLSDEKLFF	TGCGCCAGCAGCTTGGTCGGCCAGCTGAGTGATGAAAAACTGTTTTTT
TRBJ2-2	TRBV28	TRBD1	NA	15	CASRPTGVNAGELFF	TGTGCCAGCAGGCCGACAGGGGTAAACGCCGGGGAGCTGTTTTTT
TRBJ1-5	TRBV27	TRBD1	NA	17	CASSLGRGRGSNQPQHF	TGTGCCAGCAGTTTAGGTAGGGGGCGCGGTAGCAATCAGCCCCAGCATTTT
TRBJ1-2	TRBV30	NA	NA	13	CAWRLGIDYGYTF	TGTGCCTGGAGGCTTGGAATCGACTATGGCTACACCTTC
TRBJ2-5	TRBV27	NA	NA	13	CASSLRGVETQYF	TGTGCCAGCAGTTTACGAGGGGTGGAGACCCAGTACTTC